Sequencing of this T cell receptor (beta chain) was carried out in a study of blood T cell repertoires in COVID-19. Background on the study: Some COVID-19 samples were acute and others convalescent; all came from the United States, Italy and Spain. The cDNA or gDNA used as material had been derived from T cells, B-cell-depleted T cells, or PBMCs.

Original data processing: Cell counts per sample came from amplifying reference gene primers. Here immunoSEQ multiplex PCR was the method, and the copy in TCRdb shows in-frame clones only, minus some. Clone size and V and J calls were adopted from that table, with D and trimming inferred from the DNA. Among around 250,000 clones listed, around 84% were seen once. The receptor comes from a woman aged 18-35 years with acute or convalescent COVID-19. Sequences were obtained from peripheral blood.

The CDR3 DNA is TGTGCCAGCAGTTTACAGTTTTCCGGGGAGCTGTTTTTT. Translating gives CASSLQFSGELFF. This rearrangement joins TRBV28 to TRBJ2-2; D call uncertain. The CDR3 has 13 amino acids. V was cut by 2 bases and J by 6 bases, with 7 bases left in between. Per the germline V gene, CDR1 is MDHEN and CDR2 is SYDVKM.